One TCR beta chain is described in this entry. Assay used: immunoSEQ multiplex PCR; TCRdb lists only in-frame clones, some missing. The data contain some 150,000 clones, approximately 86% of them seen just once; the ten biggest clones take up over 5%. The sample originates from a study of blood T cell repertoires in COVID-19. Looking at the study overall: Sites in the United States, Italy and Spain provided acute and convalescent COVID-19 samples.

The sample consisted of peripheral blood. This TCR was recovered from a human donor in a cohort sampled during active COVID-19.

CDR3 in DNA: TGTGCCAGAAGCCCGCTTAACAGGGTTAAGGAGGCTTGTGGCTACACCTTC. Translation gives CARSPLNRVKEACGYTF. The chain combines TRBV5-3 with TRBJ1-2; TRBD1 might be the D (6 bases). TRBV5-3 belongs to the ORF category, with a function that is uncertain. The CDR3 consists of 17 residues. Trimming left V 4 bases short and J 7 bases short, with 26 bases between.